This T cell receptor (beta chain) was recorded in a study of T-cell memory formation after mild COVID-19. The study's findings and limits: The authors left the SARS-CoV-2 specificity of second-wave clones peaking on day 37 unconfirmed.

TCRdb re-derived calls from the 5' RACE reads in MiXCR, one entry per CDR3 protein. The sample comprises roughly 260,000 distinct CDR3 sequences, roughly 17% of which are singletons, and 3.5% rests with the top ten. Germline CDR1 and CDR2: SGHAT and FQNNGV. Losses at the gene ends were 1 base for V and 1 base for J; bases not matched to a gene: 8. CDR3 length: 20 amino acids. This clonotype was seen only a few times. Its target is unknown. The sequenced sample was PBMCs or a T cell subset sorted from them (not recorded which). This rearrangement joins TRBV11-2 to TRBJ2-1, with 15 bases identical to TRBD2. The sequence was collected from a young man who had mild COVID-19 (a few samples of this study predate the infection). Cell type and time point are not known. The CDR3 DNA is TGTGCCAGCAGCTTAGCTTGGACTAGCGGGGGGGCGAGGTCCTACAATGAGCAGTTCTTC. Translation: CASSLAWTSGGARSYNEQFF.